This record looks at one T cell receptor (beta chain) sequence and its context. Its specificity is unknown. The data are from a study of cytomegalovirus exposure and HLA in healthy donors. Study-wide results and caveats: Cytomegalovirus status, reportedly, was diagnosed with high specificity and sensitivity by the classifier.

With 60 Vbeta and 13 Jbeta primers, the PCR was carried out. Here immunoSEQ multiplex PCR was the method, and the copy in TCRdb shows in-frame clones only, minus some. This listing includes 90,000 to 130,000 clones. The CDR3 covers 18 residues. J was trimmed by 8 bases and V by 1 base; bases with no gene match: 16. Germline loops: CDR1 LNHNV, CDR2 YYDKDF (reference sequence). This chain links TRBV15 with TRBJ2-1, with 8 bases identical to TRBD2. The receptor comes from a man in his forties or fifties in good health and CMV-seropositive. Sequenced sample: PBMCs. The DNA for the CDR3 is TGTGCCACCAGCAGAGGCCCCCCAGGAGCGGGAGTGGGTGATGAGCAGTTCTTC. Residues: CATSRGPPGAGVGDEQFF.